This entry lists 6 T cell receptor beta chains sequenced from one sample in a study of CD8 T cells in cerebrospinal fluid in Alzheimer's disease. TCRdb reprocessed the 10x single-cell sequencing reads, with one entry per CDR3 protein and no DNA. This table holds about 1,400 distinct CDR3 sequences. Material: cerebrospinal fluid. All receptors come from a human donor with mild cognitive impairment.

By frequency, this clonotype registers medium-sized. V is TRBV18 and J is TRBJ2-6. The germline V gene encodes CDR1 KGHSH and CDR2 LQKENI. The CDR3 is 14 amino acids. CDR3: CASSPGVGANVLTF.

The CDR3 here is CASSPTTGGGGNTIYF. The rearrangement uses TRBV5-1 and TRBJ1-3; TCRdb's assignment of TRBD1 cannot be checked, as there is no DNA. This CDR3 has 16 residues. In germline, CDR1 is SGHRS, CDR2 YFSETQ.

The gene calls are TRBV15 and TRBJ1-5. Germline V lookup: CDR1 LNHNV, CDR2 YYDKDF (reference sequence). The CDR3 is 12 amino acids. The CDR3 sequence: CATSRHTLPQHF.

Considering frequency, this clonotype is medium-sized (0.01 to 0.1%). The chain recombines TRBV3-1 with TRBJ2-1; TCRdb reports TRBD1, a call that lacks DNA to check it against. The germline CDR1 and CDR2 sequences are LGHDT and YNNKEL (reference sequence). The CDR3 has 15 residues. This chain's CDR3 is CASSRRDRNTNEQFF.

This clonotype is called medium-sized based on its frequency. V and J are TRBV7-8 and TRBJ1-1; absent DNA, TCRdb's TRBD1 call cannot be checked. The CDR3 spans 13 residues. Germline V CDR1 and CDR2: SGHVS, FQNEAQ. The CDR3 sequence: CASSRQGNTEAFF.

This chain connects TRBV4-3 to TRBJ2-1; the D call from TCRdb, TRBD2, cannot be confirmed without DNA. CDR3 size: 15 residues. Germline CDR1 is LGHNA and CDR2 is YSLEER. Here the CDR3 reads CASSQEGGRANEQFF.